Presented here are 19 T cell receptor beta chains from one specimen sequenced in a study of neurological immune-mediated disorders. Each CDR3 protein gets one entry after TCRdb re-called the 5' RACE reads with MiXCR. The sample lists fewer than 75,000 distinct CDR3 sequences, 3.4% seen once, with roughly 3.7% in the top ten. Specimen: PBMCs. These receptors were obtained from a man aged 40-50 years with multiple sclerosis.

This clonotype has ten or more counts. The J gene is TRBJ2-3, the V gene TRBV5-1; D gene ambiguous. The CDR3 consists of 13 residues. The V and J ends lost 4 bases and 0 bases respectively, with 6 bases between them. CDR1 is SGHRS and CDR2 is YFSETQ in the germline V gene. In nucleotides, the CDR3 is TGCGCCAGCAGCCAAGAAAGCACAGATACGCAGTATTTT. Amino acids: CASSQESTDTQYF.

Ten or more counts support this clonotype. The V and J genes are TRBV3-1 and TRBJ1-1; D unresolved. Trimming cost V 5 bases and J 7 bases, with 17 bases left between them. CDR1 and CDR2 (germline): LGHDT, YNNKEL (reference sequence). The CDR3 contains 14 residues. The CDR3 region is CASSSRIRASEAFF. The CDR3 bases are TGTGCCAGCAGCTCCCGGATACGGGCTAGTGAAGCTTTCTTT.

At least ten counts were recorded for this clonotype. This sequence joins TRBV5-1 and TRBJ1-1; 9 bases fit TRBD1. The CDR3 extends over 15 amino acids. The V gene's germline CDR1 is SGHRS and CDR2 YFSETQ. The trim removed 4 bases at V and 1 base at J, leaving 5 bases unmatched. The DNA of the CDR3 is TGCGCCAGCAGCAACCGGGACAGGGCGAACACTGAAGCTTTCTTT. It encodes CASSNRDRANTEAFF.

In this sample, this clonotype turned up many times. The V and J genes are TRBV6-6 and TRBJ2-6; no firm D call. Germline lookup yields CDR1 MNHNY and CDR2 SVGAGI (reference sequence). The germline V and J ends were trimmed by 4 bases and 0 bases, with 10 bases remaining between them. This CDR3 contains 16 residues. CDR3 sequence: CASSSGRNSGANVLTF. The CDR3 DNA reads TGTGCCAGCAGTTCCGGACGGAACTCTGGGGCCAACGTCCTGACTTTC.

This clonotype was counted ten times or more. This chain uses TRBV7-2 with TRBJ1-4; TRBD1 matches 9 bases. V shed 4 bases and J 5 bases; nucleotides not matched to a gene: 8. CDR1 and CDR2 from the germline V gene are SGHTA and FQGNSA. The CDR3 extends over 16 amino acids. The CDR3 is CASSSSPGQGNEKLFF. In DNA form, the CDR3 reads TGTGCCAGCAGCTCAAGCCCGGGACAGGGAAATGAAAAACTGTTTTTT.

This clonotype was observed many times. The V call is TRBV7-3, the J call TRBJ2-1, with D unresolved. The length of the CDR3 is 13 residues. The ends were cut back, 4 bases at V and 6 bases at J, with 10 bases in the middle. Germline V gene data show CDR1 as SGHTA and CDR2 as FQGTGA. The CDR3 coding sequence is TGTGCCAGCAGCTCCCGCTTAGGCAATGAGCAGTTCTTC. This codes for CASSSRLGNEQFF.

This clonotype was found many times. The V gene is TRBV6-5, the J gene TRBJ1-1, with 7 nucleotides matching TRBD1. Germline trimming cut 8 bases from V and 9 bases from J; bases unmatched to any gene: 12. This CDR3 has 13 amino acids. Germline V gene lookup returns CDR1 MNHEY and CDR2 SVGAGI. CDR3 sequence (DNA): TGTGCCAGCCGGGCCGGGACAGCAGGGAAAGCTTTCTTT. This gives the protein CASRAGTAGKAFF.

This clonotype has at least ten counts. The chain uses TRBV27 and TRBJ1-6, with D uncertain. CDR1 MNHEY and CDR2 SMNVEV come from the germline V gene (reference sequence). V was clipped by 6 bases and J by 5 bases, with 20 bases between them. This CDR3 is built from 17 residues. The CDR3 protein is CASRMGYGGNNNSPLHF. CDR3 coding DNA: TGTGCCAGCAGAATGGGGTATGGAGGGAATAATAATTCACCCCTCCACTTT.

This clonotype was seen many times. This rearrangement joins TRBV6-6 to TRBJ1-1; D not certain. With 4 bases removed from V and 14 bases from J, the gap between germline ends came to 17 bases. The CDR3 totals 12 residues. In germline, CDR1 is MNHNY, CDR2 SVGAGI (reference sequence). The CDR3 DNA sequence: TGTGCCAGCAGTTCATTTAAGCTAAATGTGTTCTTT. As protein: CASSSFKLNVFF.

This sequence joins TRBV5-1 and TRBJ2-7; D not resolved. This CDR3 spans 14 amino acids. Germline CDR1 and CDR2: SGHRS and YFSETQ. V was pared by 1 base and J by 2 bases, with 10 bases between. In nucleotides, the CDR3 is TGCGCCAGCAGCTTGCGGAAGGAGCCCTACGAGCAGTACTTC. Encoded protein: CASSLRKEPYEQYF.

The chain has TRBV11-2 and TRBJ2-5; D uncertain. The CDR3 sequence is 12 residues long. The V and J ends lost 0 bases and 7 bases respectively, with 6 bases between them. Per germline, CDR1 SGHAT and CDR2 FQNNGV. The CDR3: CASSLEGWTQYF. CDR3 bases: TGTGCCAGCAGCTTAGAAGGGTGGACCCAGTACTTC.

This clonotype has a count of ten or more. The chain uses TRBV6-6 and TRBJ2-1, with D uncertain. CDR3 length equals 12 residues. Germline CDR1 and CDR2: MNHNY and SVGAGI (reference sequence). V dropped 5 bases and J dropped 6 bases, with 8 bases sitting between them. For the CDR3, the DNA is TGTGCCAGCAGTCCCCCGGCCAATGAGCAGTTCTTC. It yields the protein CASSPPANEQFF.

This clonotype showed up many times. The CDR3 DNA sequence: TGTGCCAGTAGTAAGACTGAAAAACTGTTTTTT. Translation: CASSKTEKLFF. This rearrangement joins TRBV19 to TRBJ1-4; D is undetermined. The length of the CDR3 is 11 residues. V lost 4 bases, J lost 7 bases, and 4 bases lay in between. The V gene's germline CDR1 is LNHDA and CDR2 SQIVND (reference sequence).

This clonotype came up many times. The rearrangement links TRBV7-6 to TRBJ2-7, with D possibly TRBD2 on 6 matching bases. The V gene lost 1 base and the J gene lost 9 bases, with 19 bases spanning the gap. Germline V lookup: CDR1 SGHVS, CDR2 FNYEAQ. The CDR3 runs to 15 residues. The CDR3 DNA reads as TGTGCCAGCAGCTTAGGGGCGGGATATGGTTCGCCGCAGTACTTC. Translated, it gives CASSLGAGYGSPQYF.

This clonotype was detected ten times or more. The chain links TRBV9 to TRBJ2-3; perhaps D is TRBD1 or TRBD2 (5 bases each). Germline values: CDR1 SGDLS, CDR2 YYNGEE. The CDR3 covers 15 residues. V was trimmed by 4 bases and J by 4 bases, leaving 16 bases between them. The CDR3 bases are TGTGCCAGCAGCACCTCCGGGACGGACTCAGATACGCAGTATTTT. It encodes CASSTSGTDSDTQYF.

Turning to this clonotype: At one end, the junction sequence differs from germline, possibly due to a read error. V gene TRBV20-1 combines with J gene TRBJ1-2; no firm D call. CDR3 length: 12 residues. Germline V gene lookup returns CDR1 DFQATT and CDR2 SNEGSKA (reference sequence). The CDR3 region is CRATLTNYGYTF. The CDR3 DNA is TGCAGGGCTACTCTGACTAACTATGGCTACACCTTC.

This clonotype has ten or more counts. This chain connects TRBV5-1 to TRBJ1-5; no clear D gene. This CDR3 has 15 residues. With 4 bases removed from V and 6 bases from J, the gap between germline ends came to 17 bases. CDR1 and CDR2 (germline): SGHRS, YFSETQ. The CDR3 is CASSPDTARGQPQHF. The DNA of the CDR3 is TGCGCCAGCAGCCCCGACACCGCCCGGGGTCAGCCCCAGCATTTT.

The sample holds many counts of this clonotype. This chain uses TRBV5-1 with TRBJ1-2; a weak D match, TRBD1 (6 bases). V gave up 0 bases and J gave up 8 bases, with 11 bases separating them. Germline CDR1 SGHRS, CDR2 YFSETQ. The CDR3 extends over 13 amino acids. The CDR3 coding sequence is TGCGCCAGCAGCTTGGGACTTCAGGGGGGCTACACCTTC. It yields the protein CASSLGLQGGYTF.

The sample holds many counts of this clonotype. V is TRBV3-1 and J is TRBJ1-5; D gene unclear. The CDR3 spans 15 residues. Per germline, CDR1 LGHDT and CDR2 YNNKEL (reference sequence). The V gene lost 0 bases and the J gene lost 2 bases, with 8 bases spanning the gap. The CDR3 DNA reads TGTGCCAGCAGCCAAGACTATGGTGGCAATCAGCCCCAGCATTTT. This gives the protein CASSQDYGGNQPQHF.